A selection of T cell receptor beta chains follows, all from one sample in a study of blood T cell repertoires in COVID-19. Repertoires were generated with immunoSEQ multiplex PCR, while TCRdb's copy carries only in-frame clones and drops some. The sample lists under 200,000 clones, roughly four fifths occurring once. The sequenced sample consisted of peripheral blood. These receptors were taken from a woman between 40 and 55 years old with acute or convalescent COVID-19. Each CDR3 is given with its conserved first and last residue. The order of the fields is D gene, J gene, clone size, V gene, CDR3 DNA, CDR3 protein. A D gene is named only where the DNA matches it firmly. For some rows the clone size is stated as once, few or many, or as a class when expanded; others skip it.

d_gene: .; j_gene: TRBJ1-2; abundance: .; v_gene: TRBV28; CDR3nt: TGTGCCAGCAGTTTCAGGGAATATGGCTACACCTTC; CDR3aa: CASSFREYGYTF
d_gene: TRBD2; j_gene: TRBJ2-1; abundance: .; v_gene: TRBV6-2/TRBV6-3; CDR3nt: TGTGCCAGCAGTTACTCCCCTACATTGGGACTAGCGGGAGGAATAGGGGAGCAGTTCTTC; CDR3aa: CASSYSPTLGLAGGIGEQFF
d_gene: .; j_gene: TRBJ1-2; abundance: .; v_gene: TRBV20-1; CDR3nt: TGCAGCGCGAGTCAGGATTATGGCTACACCTTC; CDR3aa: CSASQDYGYTF
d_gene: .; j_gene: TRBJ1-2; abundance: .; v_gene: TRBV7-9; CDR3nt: TGTGCCAGCAGCTCCACAGAAGGGGATAACTATGGCTACACCTTC; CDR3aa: CASSSTEGDNYGYTF
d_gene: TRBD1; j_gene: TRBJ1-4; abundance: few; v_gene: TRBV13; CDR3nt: TGTGCCAGCAGCTTAGCCGGGACAGGGGGCGAGGAAAAACTGTTTTTT; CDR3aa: CASSLAGTGGEEKLFF
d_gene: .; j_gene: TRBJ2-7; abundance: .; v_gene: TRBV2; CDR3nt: TGTGCCAGCAGCCCGCAGGGGCCCCACGAGCAGTACTTC; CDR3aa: CASSPQGPHEQYF
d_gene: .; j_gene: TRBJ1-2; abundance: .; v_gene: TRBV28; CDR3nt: TGTGCCAGCAGTTTCGCCGAGTCAGGTTATGGCTACACCTTC; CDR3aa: CASSFAESGYGYTF
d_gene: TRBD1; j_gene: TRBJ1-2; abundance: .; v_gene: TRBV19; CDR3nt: TGTGCCAGTAGTATAATAGGACAGGGAAACTATGGCTACACCTTC; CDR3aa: CASSIIGQGNYGYTF
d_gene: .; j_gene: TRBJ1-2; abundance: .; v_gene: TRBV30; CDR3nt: TGTGCCTGGAGCTGGGAGGGGGGCTACACCTTC; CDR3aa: CAWSWEGGYTF
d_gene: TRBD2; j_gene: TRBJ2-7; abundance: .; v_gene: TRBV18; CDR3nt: TGTGCCAGCTCACCGGGACTAGCGGGCCCGTTGGAGCAGTACTTC; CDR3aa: CASSPGLAGPLEQYF
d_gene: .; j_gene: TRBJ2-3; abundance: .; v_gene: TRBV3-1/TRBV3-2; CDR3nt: TGTGCCAGCAGCCAGTCCCAGGCGAATACGCAGTATTTT; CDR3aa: CASSQSQANTQYF
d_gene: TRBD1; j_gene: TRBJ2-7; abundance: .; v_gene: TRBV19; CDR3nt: TGTGCCAGCACGGGACAGGGGGCTCGCGAGCAGTACTTC; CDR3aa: CASTGQGAREQYF
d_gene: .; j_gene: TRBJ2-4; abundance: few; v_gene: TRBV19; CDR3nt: TGTGCCAGTAGCCTCCCCAGGTTAGCCAAAAACATTCAGTACTTC; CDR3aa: CASSLPRLAKNIQYF
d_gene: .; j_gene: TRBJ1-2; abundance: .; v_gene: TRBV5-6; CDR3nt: TGTGCCAGCAGCTCTCCCGGGTATGGCTACACCTTC; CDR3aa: CASSSPGYGYTF
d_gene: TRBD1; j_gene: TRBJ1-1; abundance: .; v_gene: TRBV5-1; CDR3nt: TGCGCCAGCAGCTTGGTTGCCGGGACAGGGAGATACACTGAAGCTTTCTTT; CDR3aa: CASSLVAGTGRYTEAFF
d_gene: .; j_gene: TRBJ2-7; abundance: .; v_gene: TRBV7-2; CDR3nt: TGTGCCAGCAGCTCCTACTACGAGCAGTACTTC; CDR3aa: CASSSYYEQYF
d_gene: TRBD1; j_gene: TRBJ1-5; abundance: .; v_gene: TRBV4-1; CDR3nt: TGCGCCAGCAGCCCCCGACAGGGAAGCAATCAGCCCCAGCATTTT; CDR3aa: CASSPRQGSNQPQHF
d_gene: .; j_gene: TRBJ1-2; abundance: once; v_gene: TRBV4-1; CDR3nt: TGCGCCAGCAGCCAAGATCCGGGAATTTATGGCTACACCTTC; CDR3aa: CASSQDPGIYGYTF
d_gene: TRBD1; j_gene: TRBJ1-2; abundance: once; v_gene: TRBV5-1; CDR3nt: TGCGCCAGCAGCTCGGGCGGACAGGGTCCCTATGGCTACACCTTC; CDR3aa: CASSSGGQGPYGYTF
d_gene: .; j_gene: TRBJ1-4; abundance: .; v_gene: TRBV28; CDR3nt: TGTGCCAGCAGTTTAGGTAGGGGGACAAGCGAAAAACTGTTTTTT; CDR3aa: CASSLGRGTSEKLFF
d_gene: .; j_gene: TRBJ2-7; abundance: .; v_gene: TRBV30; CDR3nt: TGTGCCTGGAGTCCCCTAGCTAACTCCTACGAGCAGTACTTC; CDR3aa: CAWSPLANSYEQYF
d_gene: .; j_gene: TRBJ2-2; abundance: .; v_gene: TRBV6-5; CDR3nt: TGTGCCAGCAGAGTTTCGGGGGGGGAGCTGTTTTTT; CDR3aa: CASRVSGGELFF
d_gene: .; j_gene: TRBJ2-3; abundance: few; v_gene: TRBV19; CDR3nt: TGTGCCAGTAGTATGACAGGAATGAGCACAGATACGCAGTATTTT; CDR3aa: CASSMTGMSTDTQYF
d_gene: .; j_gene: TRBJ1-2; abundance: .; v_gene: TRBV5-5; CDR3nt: TGTGCCAGCAGCTTCCGACGACAGCCAGCTAACTATGGCTACACCTTC; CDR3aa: CASSFRRQPANYGYTF
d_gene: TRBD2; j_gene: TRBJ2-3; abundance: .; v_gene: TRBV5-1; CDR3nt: TGCGCCAGCAGCGGAGGGACTAGCGGGACGGGAGATACGCAGTATTTT; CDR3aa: CASSGGTSGTGDTQYF
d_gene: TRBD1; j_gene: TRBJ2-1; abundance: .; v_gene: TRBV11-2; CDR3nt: TGTGCCAGCAGCTTAGAGACAGGGGGTAATGAGCAGTTCTTC; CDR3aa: CASSLETGGNEQFF
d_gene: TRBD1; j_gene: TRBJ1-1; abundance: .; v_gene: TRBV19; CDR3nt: TGTGCCAGTAGTATAGTCCCGACAGGGTCTCCGGGGGCTTTCTTT; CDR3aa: CASSIVPTGSPGAFF
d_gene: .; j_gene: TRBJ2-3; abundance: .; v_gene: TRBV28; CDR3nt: TGTGCCAGCAGTTTTGACAGGAACACAGATACGCAGTATTTT; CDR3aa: CASSFDRNTDTQYF
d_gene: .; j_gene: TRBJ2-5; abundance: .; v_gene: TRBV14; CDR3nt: TGTGCCAGCAGCCAAGGGTTAGGGAGCCGGGGAGAGACCCAGTACTTC; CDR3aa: CASSQGLGSRGETQYF
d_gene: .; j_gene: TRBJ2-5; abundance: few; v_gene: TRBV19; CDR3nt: TGTGCCAGCAGTCGTGGAGCGGAAGAGACCCAGTACTTC; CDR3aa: CASSRGAEETQYF
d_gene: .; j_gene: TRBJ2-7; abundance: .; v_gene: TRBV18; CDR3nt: TGTGCCAGCTCCGCCGGGGTTAGCTCCTACGAGCAGTACTTC; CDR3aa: CASSAGVSSYEQYF
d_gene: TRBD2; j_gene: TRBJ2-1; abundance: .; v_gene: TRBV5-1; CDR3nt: TGCGCCAGCAGCTCCGGGACTAGCTCCTACAATGAGCAGTTCTTC; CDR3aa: CASSSGTSSYNEQFF
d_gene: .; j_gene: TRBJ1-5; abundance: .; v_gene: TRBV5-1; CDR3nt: TGCGCCAGCAGCTTGGGTCCAGAACAGCCCCAGCATTTT; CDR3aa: CASSLGPEQPQHF
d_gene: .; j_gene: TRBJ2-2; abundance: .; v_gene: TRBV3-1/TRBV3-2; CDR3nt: TGTGCCACCACTGAGTGGCAGGGTAATCGTGCCGGGGAGCTGTTTTTT; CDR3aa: CATTEWQGNRAGELFF
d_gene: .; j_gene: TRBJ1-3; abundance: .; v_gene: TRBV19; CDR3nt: TGTGCCAGTAGCCCCGGGGGTGCCATATATTTT; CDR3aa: CASSPGGAIYF
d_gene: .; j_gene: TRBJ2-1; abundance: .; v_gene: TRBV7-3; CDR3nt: TGTGCCAGCAGCTTAACCCGCTCTGGGGCAGGGAGGTTTAGCAATGAGCAGTTCTTC; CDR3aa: CASSLTRSGAGRFSNEQFF
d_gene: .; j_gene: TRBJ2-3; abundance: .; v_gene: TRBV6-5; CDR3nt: TGTGCCAGCAGTTACCACGCAGTAGATACGCAGTATTTT; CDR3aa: CASSYHAVDTQYF
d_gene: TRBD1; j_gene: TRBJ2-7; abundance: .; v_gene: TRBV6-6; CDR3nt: TGTGCCAGCAGTAGGGGACAGGGCTCCGAGCAGTACTTC; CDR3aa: CASSRGQGSEQYF
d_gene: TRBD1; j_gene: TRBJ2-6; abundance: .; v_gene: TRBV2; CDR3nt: TGTGCCAGCAGGCCAGGACAGGGGGCTGGGGCCAACGTCCTGACTTTC; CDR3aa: CASRPGQGAGANVLTF
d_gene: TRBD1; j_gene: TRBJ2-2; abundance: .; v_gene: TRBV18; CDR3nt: TGTGCCAGCTCACCAAAAGGGGACAGTGCGAACACCGGGGAGCTGTTTTTT; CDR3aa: CASSPKGDSANTGELFF
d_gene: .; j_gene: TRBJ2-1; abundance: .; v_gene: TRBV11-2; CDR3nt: TGTGCCAGCAGCTCCGGGGTAGTTGACTACAATGAGCAGTTCTTC; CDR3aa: CASSSGVVDYNEQFF
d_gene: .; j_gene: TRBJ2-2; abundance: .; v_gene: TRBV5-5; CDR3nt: TGTGCCAGCAGCCAACAGGGACCCTTTTTAGGAGACACCGGGGAGCTGTTTTTT; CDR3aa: CASSQQGPFLGDTGELFF
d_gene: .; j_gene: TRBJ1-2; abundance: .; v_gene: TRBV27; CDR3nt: TGTGCCAGCAGCCCCTTTACTACATCCGGTGGCTACACCTTC; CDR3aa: CASSPFTTSGGYTF
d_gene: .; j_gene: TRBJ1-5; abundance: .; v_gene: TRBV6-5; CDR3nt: TGTGCCAGCATCCCTGTTAATAGCAATCAGCCCCAGCATTTT; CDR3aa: CASIPVNSNQPQHF